The 21 T cell receptor beta chains below come from one sample, sequenced in a study of blood T cell repertoires in COVID-19. The table came from immunoSEQ multiplex PCR; TCRdb's copy has only in-frame clones and leaves some out. The data show 150,000 or so clones, with about 81% seen just once and roughly 20% held by the top ten. Sequencing was performed on peripheral blood. These receptors were taken from a woman of 80 years or more with acute or convalescent COVID-19.

This clone has just a few counts. The genes are TRBV10-3 and TRBJ1-5, with TRBD1 identical over 11 bases. The CDR3 length is 15 residues. Trimming cost V 2 bases and J 6 bases; bases outside gene matches: 3. Germline V gives CDR1 ENHRY, CDR2 SYGVKD. The CDR3 spells CAISEGQGAGQPQHF. The CDR3 DNA reads TGTGCCATCAGTGAGGGACAGGGGGCTGGTCAGCCCCAGCATTTT.

The V gene is TRBV4-3, the J gene TRBJ1-6; D is unresolved. From germline, CDR1 is LGHNA and CDR2 YSLEER. V was clipped by 0 bases and J by 0 bases, with 9 bases between them. The CDR3 contains 17 residues. CDR3 loop: CASSQDHMPSYNSPLHF. The CDR3 coding sequence is TGCGCCAGCAGCCAAGACCACATGCCCTCCTATAATTCACCCCTCCACTTT.

The J gene is TRBJ2-3, the V gene TRBV7-6; 9 bases line up with TRBD2. Unmatched junction bases numbered 7, after V lost 3 bases and J lost 6 bases. This CDR3 comprises 15 residues. Germline lookup yields CDR1 SGHVS and CDR2 FNYEAQ. CDR3 sequence (DNA): TGTGCCAGCAGCTTGGGGGCTAGCGGGATTGATACGCAGTATTTT. Translating gives CASSLGASGIDTQYF.

The gene calls are TRBV10-1 and TRBJ2-3; D is ambiguous. Germline CDR1 reads WNHNN; CDR2 reads SYGVQD (reference sequence). V was shortened by 3 bases and J by 2 bases, with 12 bases between the two germline ends. This CDR3 has 15 amino acids. DNA of the CDR3: TGCGCCAGCAGTGAAAGCCCCACAGCCACAGATACGCAGTATTTT. Protein product: CASSESPTATDTQYF.

J is TRBJ2-1 and V is TRBV6-4, with D possibly being TRBD2 (5 bases). The length of the CDR3 is 15 residues. Between the trimmed V and J ends, which lost 4 bases and 4 bases, there was a span of 14 bases. Germline-derived CDR1 and CDR2 are MRHNA and SNTAGT. This chain's CDR3 is CASSVDSSGYNEQFF. The CDR3 coding sequence is TGTGCCAGCAGTGTGGACTCCTCGGGTTACAATGAGCAGTTCTTC.

The chain has TRBV24-1 and TRBJ2-1; 9 bases fit TRBD2. V lost 5 bases, J lost 8 bases, and 6 bases stayed unmatched. From germline, CDR1 is KGHDR and CDR2 SFDVKD. The CDR3 is 14 amino acids. CDR3 sequence: CATSVAGGPDEQFF. Here the CDR3 DNA reads TGTGCCACCAGTGTCGCGGGAGGGCCCGATGAGCAGTTCTTC.

The chain uses TRBV18 and TRBJ2-1; possibly TRBD1 for D (5 bases). Trimming removed 5 bases at V and 2 bases at J, with 13 bases between. Looked up from germline, CDR1 is KGHSH and CDR2 is LQKENI. The CDR3 contains 15 residues. This CDR3 is CASSMQGRTYNEQFF. CDR3 bases: TGTGCCAGCTCAATGCAGGGTCGTACCTACAATGAGCAGTTCTTC.

The rearrangement links TRBV10-1 to TRBJ1-1; D gene uncertain. CDR1 is WNHNN and CDR2 is SYGVQD in the germline V gene (reference sequence). V lost 0 bases to trimming and J lost 4 bases, with 9 bases between them. CDR3 length: 14 residues. CDR3 protein: CASSESGLGTEAFF. CDR3 DNA: TGCGCCAGCAGTGAGTCCGGGTTGGGCACTGAAGCTTTCTTT.

V usage is TRBV10-1 and J usage is TRBJ2-7; TRBD2 aligns across 7 bases. Germline-derived CDR1 and CDR2 are WNHNN and SYGVQD (reference sequence). CDR3 length: 13 residues. V was pared by 0 bases and J by 8 bases, with 4 bases of the junction left unmatched. This CDR3 reads CASSESGLGKQYF. The CDR3 DNA is TGCGCCAGCAGTGAGTCTGGACTAGGGAAGCAGTACTTC.

The genes are TRBV5-4 and TRBJ2-7; weak D call: TRBD2 (6 bases). CDR1 is SGHNT and CDR2 is YYREEE in the germline V gene (reference sequence). The CDR3 is 14 residues long. The germline V and J ends were trimmed by 0 bases and 4 bases, with 11 bases remaining between them. The CDR3 sequence: CASSLGQGGYEQYF. The CDR3 region has the DNA TGTGCCAGCAGCTTGGGGCAGGGAGGATACGAGCAGTACTTC. Full variable domain (remainder filled in from reference TRBV5-4 and TRBJ2-7): ETGVTQSPTHLIKTRGQQVTLRCSSQSGHNTVSWYQQALGQGPQFIFQYYREEENGRGNFPPRFSGLQFPNYSSELNVNALELDDSALYLCASSLGQGGYEQYFGPGTRLTVT.

CDR3 in amino acids: CASSYVGGNTEAFF. The DNA for the CDR3 is TGTGCCAGCAGTTACGTGGGGGGGAACACTGAAGCTTTCTTT. The J gene is TRBJ1-1, the V gene TRBV6-5, with D possibly TRBD1 on 5 matching bases. V was trimmed by 2 bases and J by 1 base, leaving 8 bases between them. The CDR3 is 14 amino acids. Germline CDR1 reads MNHEY; CDR2 reads SVGAGI.

The rearrangement joins TRBV24-1 to TRBJ1-4, with 8 bases that match TRBD1. This CDR3 spans 15 amino acids. After removal of 4 bases from V and 3 bases from J, the junction contained 3 bases not matched to a gene. Per germline, CDR1 KGHDR and CDR2 SFDVKD. CDR3: CATSDRTGPNEKLFF. CDR3 DNA: TGTGCCACCAGTGACCGGACAGGGCCTAATGAAAAACTGTTTTTT.

The V gene is TRBV28, the J gene TRBJ2-7; D gene unclear. This CDR3 region has 11 residues. The germline gives CDR1 MDHEN, CDR2 SYDVKM. V was clipped by 2 bases and J by 5 bases, with 4 bases between them. The CDR3 sequence is CASSLADEQYF. For the CDR3, the DNA is TGTGCCAGCAGTTTAGCGGACGAGCAGTACTTC. Filled out from reference TRBV28 and TRBJ2-7, the complete variable domain reads DVKVTQSSRYLVKRTGEKVFLECVQDMDHENMFWYRQDPGLGLRLIYFSYDVKMKEKGDIPEGYSVSREKKERFSLILESASTNQTSMYLCASSLADEQYFGPGTRLTVT.

This chain uses TRBV12-3 or TRBV12-4 with TRBJ1-2; 9 positions agree with TRBD1. The CDR3 totals 13 residues. J was trimmed by 5 bases and V by 7 bases; bases with no gene match: 5. CDR3 sequence (DNA): TGTGCCAGCACCATAGGGACAGGGTATGGCTACACCTTC. It specifies CASTIGTGYGYTF.

This sequence joins TRBV7-2 and TRBJ2-1, with TRBD1 matching 7 bases. Trimming cost V 6 bases and J 6 bases; bases outside gene matches: 8. The length of the CDR3 is 14 residues. Germline V lookup: CDR1 SGHTA, CDR2 FQGNSA. In DNA form, the CDR3 reads TGTGCCAGCAGTTCCAGACAGGGTAGCAATGAGCAGTTCTTC. This sequence encodes CASSSRQGSNEQFF.

This chain links TRBV4-1 with TRBJ2-5; no clear D gene. CDR3 length: 15 residues. CDR1 MGHRA and CDR2 YSYEKL come from the germline V gene. V lost 0 bases and J lost 2, with 10 bases in between. CDR3 sequence: CASSQEKAAQETQYF. DNA of the CDR3: TGCGCCAGCAGCCAAGAGAAGGCGGCACAAGAGACCCAGTACTTC.

V gene TRBV28 combines with J gene TRBJ2-3; 7 bases fit TRBD1. The CDR3 extends over 15 amino acids. The germline gives CDR1 MDHEN, CDR2 SYDVKM. V was clipped by 7 bases and J by 1 base; unmatched bases: 8. Here the CDR3 DNA reads TGTGCCAGCATGCCCGGAGACAGGGGCACAGATACGCAGTATTTT. Amino acids: CASMPGDRGTDTQYF.

This rearrangement joins TRBV18 to TRBJ2-7; TRBD1 matches 7 bases. The CDR3 length is 15 residues. Trimming at V came to 4 bases and at J to 3 bases, leaving 9 bases not matched to a gene. Per germline, CDR1 KGHSH and CDR2 LQKENI. CDR3 sequence (DNA): TGTGCCAGCTCACTTGACAGGGTGGTCAGCTACGAGCAGTACTTC. It translates to CASSLDRVVSYEQYF.

The gene calls are TRBV6-6 and TRBJ2-7; TRBD1 agrees at 10 bases. The V segment lost 4 bases and the J segment 2 bases; nucleotides outside the gene matches: 5. The germline gives CDR1 MNHNY, CDR2 SVGAGI (reference sequence). The CDR3 contains 15 residues. Written as DNA, the CDR3 is TGTGCCAGCAGTTTAGGACAGGGGGGAACCTACGAGCAGTACTTC. The encoded protein is CASSLGQGGTYEQYF.

This chain joins TRBV5-1 and TRBJ2-3, with 10 nucleotides matching TRBD1. The germline V gene encodes CDR1 SGHRS and CDR2 YFSETQ. The trim removed 4 bases at V and 4 bases at J, leaving 9 bases unmatched. CDR3 length: 16 amino acids. The CDR3 spells CASSVRGDRGPDTQYF. The CDR3 DNA follows: TGCGCCAGCAGCGTCAGAGGGGACAGGGGACCAGATACGCAGTATTTT.

V gene TRBV2 combines with J gene TRBJ1-1, with a weak D call TRBD1 (6 bases). With 11 bases removed from V and 1 base from J, the gap between germline ends came to 14 bases. CDR3 length: 13 residues. In germline, CDR1 is SNHLY, CDR2 FYNNEI. CDR3 loop: CAGNPQGNTEAFF. CDR3 DNA: TGTGCCGGGAACCCACAGGGGAACACTGAAGCTTTCTTT.